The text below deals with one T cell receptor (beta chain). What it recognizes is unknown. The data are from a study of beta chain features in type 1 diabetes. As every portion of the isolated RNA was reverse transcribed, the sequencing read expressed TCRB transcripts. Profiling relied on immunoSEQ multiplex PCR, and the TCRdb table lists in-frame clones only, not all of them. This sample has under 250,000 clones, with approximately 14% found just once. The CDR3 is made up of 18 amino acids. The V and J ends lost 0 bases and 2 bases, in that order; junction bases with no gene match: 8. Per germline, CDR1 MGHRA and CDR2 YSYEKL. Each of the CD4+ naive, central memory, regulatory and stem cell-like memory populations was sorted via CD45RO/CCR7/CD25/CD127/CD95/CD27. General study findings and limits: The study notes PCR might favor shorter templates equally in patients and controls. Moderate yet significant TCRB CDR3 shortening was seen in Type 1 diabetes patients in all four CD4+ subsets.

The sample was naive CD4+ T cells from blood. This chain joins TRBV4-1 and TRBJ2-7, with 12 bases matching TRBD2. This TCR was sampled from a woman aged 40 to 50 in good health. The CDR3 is CASSQELAGGPGAYEQYF. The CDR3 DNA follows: TGCGCCAGCAGCCAAGAACTAGCGGGGGGACCCGGCGCCTACGAGCAGTACTTC.